This T cell receptor beta chain emerged from a study of human thymus T cells. V was cut by 3 bases and J by 1 base, with 6 bases left in between. The CDR3 has 13 amino acids. Germline values: CDR1 MDHEN, CDR2 SYDVKM. Of note for this clone: Its antigen is currently unknown.

Profiling relied on immunoSEQ multiplex PCR, and the TCRdb table lists in-frame clones only, not all of them. The table shows 35,000 to 45,000 clones, with 85% to 95% occurring only once. Corrective surgery for congenital heart defects was being performed on the healthy Finnish infants who served as donors. Study findings and constraints: Gene usage (both V and J) appeared biased in thymic and blood repertoires.

Sequenced sample: blood. J is TRBJ1-1 and V is TRBV28; tentative D call: TRBD1 (5 bases). The TCR was taken from a boy less than two years old with a congenital heart defect but otherwise immunologically healthy. The CDR3 protein is CASSFGQNTEAFF. CDR3 coding DNA: TGTGCCAGCAGTTTTGGACAGAACACTGAAGCTTTCTTT.